The 7 T cell receptor beta chains below come from one sample, sequenced in a study of T cells in Graves' hyperthyroidism and ophthalmopathy. TCR beta CDR3 sequences were amplified from RNA transcripts. The study used the HTBI primer set for a first-round RT-PCR of the TCR CDR3. One entry per CDR3 protein, called by TCRdb with MiXCR from the multiplex PCR reads. Altogether hundreds of thousands of distinct CDR3 sequences are present, roughly 32% being singletons, with the ten largest covering around 30%. Sequenced input: blood. The source is a woman aged 40-49 years with Graves' hyperthyroidism.

The sample holds a few counts of this clonotype. The chain employs TRBV7-8 and TRBJ1-1; perhaps TRBD1 as D (6 bases). Germline values: CDR1 SGHVS, CDR2 FQNEAQ. This CDR3 is built from 14 residues. With 5 bases removed from V and 0 bases from J, the gap between germline ends came to 10 bases. The CDR3 spells CASSPGTLNTEAFF. In DNA, the CDR3 is TGTGCCAGCAGCCCCGGGACACTGAACACTGAAGCTTTCTTT.

The chain recombines TRBV2 with TRBJ2-7; 9 bases are a match to TRBD2. Germline CDR1 is SNHLY and CDR2 is FYNNEI. With V trimmed by 5 bases and J by 3 bases, 14 bases remained unmatched. There are 17 residues in the CDR3. The CDR3 sequence: CASSRQSGLAGFYEQYF. The CDR3 bases are TGTGCCAGCAGTCGTCAGAGTGGGCTAGCGGGATTCTACGAGCAGTACTTC.

A single count supports this clonotype. The rearrangement uses TRBV7-9 and TRBJ1-2; D unclear. The CDR3 is made up of 18 amino acids. V lost 1 base and J lost 3, with 21 bases in between. CDR1 SEHNR and CDR2 FQNEAQ come from the germline V gene (reference sequence). CDR3 in amino acids: CASSLEASGGGSHYGYTF. CDR3 DNA sequence: TGTGCCAGCAGCTTAGAGGCTTCAGGTGGTGGTTCCCACTATGGCTACACCTTC.

This chain uses TRBV28 with TRBJ1-2, with 7 bases identical to TRBD1. V dropped 7 bases and J dropped 4; count of bases not matched to a gene: 6. The CDR3 consists of 13 residues. Germline V gene data show CDR1 as MDHEN and CDR2 as SYDVKM. CDR3 bases: TGTGCCAGCACAGAGGGACAGATCTATGGCTACACCTTC. This sequence encodes CASTEGQIYGYTF.

This clonotype has just a few counts. The chain employs TRBV28 and TRBJ1-5; maybe TRBD1 (5 bases). V was clipped by 4 bases and J by 1 base, with 11 bases between them. Per germline, CDR1 MDHEN and CDR2 SYDVKM. The CDR3 is 15 amino acids. CDR3 region: CASSSRTPSNQPQHF. The CDR3 DNA is TGTGCCAGCAGTTCCCGGACACCAAGCAATCAGCCCCAGCATTTT.

The genes are TRBV4-1 and TRBJ1-6, with 11 bases lining up with TRBD1. CDR3 length: 17 amino acids. Germline CDR1 and CDR2: MGHRA and YSYEKL. Trimming took 1 base from V and 6 from J; bases not matched to a gene: 5. Here the CDR3 reads CASSQVGTGGPNSPLHF. The CDR3, as DNA: TGCGCCAGCAGCCAAGTCGGGACAGGGGGTCCTAATTCACCCCTCCACTTT.

This chain joins TRBV15 and TRBJ1-2, with 7 nucleotides matching TRBD1. This CDR3 has 13 residues. Trimming at V came to 5 bases and at J to 2 bases, leaving 2 bases not matched to a gene. The germline gives CDR1 LNHNV, CDR2 YYDKDF (reference sequence). As DNA, the CDR3 is TGTGCCACCAGCCCACAGGGGAACTATGGCTACACCTTC. It yields the protein CATSPQGNYGYTF.